These T cell receptor beta chains were read from a single sample in a study of post-analysis software for immune sequencing data. MiXCR, applied by TCRdb to the PCR reads, yields one record per CDR3 protein. The table lists about 460,000 distinct CDR3 sequences, nearly 45% of them singletons. The sample taken for sequencing was blood. The receptors were sampled from a girl aged 10 to 17 with multiple sclerosis. The CDR3 runs from the conserved cysteine through the conserved F or W. A D gene is named only where the DNA matches it firmly. The listing skips clone size in some rows; elsewhere it reads once, few, many or a size class.

V	D	size	J	DNA	CDR3
TRBV6-2/TRBV6-3	TRBD2	-	TRBJ2-1	TGTGCCAGCAGTCAGAACCGGGACTATTCCAATGAGCAGTTCTTC	CASSQNRDYSNEQFF
TRBV28	TRBD1	-	TRBJ1-2	TGTGCCAGCAGTTCAGCAAATCGACAGGGATATTGGTATGGCTACACCTTC	CASSSANRQGYWYGYTF
TRBV6-5	-	few	TRBJ2-1	TGTGCCAGCAGTTACCAGGGTCCAAGCTCCTACAATGAGCAGTTCTTC	CASSYQGPSSYNEQFF
TRBV20-1	-	-	TRBJ1-2	TGCAGTGCTAGAGTTCGCGGGGGCAATGGCTACACCTTC	CSARVRGGNGYTF
TRBV20-1	TRBD2	few	TRBJ2-3	TGCAGTGTAACCCCGGGACTAGCGGGAGCATATGATACGCAGTATTTT	CSVTPGLAGAYDTQYF
TRBV6-5	-	-	TRBJ2-7	TGTGCCAGCACCGAGAGGAGCGGTGCCTACGAGCAGTACTTC	CASTERSGAYEQYF
TRBV7-9	-	-	TRBJ2-3	TGTGCCAGCAGCTTAGTGGGACTGCTCATAAATACGCAGTATTTT	CASSLVGLLINTQYF
TRBV20-1	-	-	TRBJ1-2	TGCAGTGCTAGAGCCCCGGGGGGAAACTATGGCTACACCTTC	CSARAPGGNYGYTF
TRBV7-9	TRBD1	few	TRBJ2-1	TGTGCCAGCAGCTTAGAGACAGGGGTGTTCTTC	CASSLETGVFF
TRBV20-1	-	few	TRBJ2-5	TGCAGTGCTAGTCCGAGCCAAGAGACCCAGTACTTC	CSASPSQETQYF
TRBV28	TRBD2	few	TRBJ2-7	TGTGCCGGCAAAACATCGGGACTAGTCGTCTACGAGCAGTACTTC	CAGKTSGLVVYEQYF
TRBV13	TRBD1	few	TRBJ2-1	TGTGCCAGCAGCTCCGGACAGGGGTGGAATGAGCAGTTCTTC	CASSSGQGWNEQFF
TRBV5-1	-	-	TRBJ2-3	TGCGCCAGCAGCTTGAGGGTAGCCCCAGATACGCAGTATTTT	CASSLRVAPDTQYF
TRBV7-7	-	-	TRBJ2-5	TGTGCTAGCAGCTTAGGGGGAAAAGAGACCCAGTACTTC	CASSLGGKETQYF
TRBV9	-	-	TRBJ1-2	TGTGCCAGCAGCGTCCCACGAGACGGATACTATGGCTACACCTTC	CASSVPRDGYYGYTF
TRBV7-9	-	few	TRBJ2-7	TGTGCCAGCAGCTTCGGGGGGCTCGCCTACGAGCAGTACTTC	CASSFGGLAYEQYF
TRBV12-3/TRBV12-4	TRBD1	-	TRBJ2-3	TGTGCCAGCCGCAGGGGGACAGGCACAGATACGCAGTATTTT	CASRRGTGTDTQYF
TRBV19	-	-	TRBJ2-1	TGTGCCAGTGGGGATTCGGCCGCGCAGTTCTTC	CASGDSAAQFF
TRBV28	-	-	TRBJ1-1	TGTGCCAGCAGTTTGTACAGGCTAACCAGGAGGGCTGAAGCTTTCTTT	CASSLYRLTRRAEAFF
TRBV6-5	TRBD1	-	TRBJ2-1	TGTGCCAGCAGTTACCAATTTCCGACAGGGAAACCAAACAATGAGCAGTTCTTC	CASSYQFPTGKPNNEQFF
TRBV29-1	TRBD1	-	TRBJ2-7	TGCAGCGTTTTGTCGGACAGGGACTACGAGCAGTACTTC	CSVLSDRDYEQYF
TRBV27	-	few	TRBJ2-5	TGTGCCAGCAGTTACCTGGGGGAAGAGACCCAGTACTTC	CASSYLGEETQYF
TRBV28	-	-	TRBJ2-1	TGTGCCAGCAGTTTATACCAAGATGCCCAGTCTGAGCAGTTCTTC	CASSLYQDAQSEQFF
TRBV15	TRBD2	-	TRBJ2-1	TGTGCCACCAGCAGAGAGCTAGCGGGAGTTGACCATGAGCAGTTCTTC	CATSRELAGVDHEQFF
TRBV6-5	-	-	TRBJ2-7	TGTGCCAGCAGTTACACCGCGTCCTACTCCTACGAGCAGTACTTC	CASSYTASYSYEQYF
TRBV20-1	TRBD2	-	TRBJ2-5	TGCAGTGCTTCTATAGCGGGTGGCCGGAAGACCCAGTACTTC	CSASIAGGRKTQYF
TRBV3-1	-	-	TRBJ2-1	TGTGCCAGCAGCCAAGATGCGTTTAGGGGTGGGACCCAGTTCTTC	CASSQDAFRGGTQFF
TRBV4-2	-	few	TRBJ1-2	TGTGCCAGCAGCCAAGAAGCAGCAGACAACTATGGCTACACCTTC	CASSQEAADNYGYTF
TRBV11-2	-	-	TRBJ1-2	TGTGCCAGCAGCTCCCTTATGGGACGGGGGCGTAGAGGCTACACCTTC	CASSSLMGRGRRGYTF
TRBV20-1	-	-	TRBJ1-2	TGCAGTGCTCGGGCCCGATTAAACTATGGCTACACCTTC	CSARARLNYGYTF
TRBV7-2	-	-	TRBJ1-6	TGTGCCAGCAGCCAGAAGACATGGGCGGCTCAAAGCTCCTATAATTCACCCCTCCACTTT	CASSQKTWAAQSSYNSPLHF
TRBV10-2	-	-	TRBJ1-5	TGCGCCAGCAGTGACCGGGACATCAATCAGCCCCAGCATTTT	CASSDRDINQPQHF
TRBV28	TRBD1	once	TRBJ2-3	TGTGCCAGCAGTTGGACAGGGGGCTTGGATACGCAGTATTTT	CASSWTGGLDTQYF
TRBV7-2	-	few	TRBJ2-1	TGTGCCAGCAGTACAGCGTACAATGAGCAGTTCTTC	CASSTAYNEQFF
TRBV4-1	-	once	TRBJ1-1	TGCGCCAGCAGCCAAGCAGAGGGGAATGAAGCTTTCTTT	CASSQAEGNEAFF
TRBV4-3	-	-	TRBJ2-3	TGCGCCAGCAGCCAAGATTCAGTGGATACGCAGTATTTT	CASSQDSVDTQYF
TRBV20-1	-	-	TRBJ1-1	TGCAGTGCTAGGCCCGGGGGGTTCCGCACTGAAGCTTTCTTT	CSARPGGFRTEAFF
TRBV7-9	-	few	TRBJ1-3	TGTGCCAGCAGCCCGCCCCAAGGATTAAGAGGAAACACCATATATTTT	CASSPPQGLRGNTIYF
TRBV10-2	TRBD2	few	TRBJ2-1	TGCGCCAGCAGTGTGCGGGAGGGCGGAAATGAGCAGTTCTTC	CASSVREGGNEQFF
TRBV7-8	TRBD2	few	TRBJ2-4	TGTGCCAGCAGTCGGGGACTAGCGGGGGAACTAGCCAAAAACATTCAGTACTTC	CASSRGLAGELAKNIQYF
TRBV4-1	TRBD1	-	TRBJ1-2	TGCGCCAGCAGCGCCCGGGACAGGGGTAGCTACACCTTC	CASSARDRGSYTF
TRBV3-1	-	few	TRBJ2-7	TGTGCCAGCAGCCAAGAGGGCGTTGTCTCCTACGAGCAGTACTTC	CASSQEGVVSYEQYF
TRBV20-1	TRBD2	few	TRBJ2-1	TGCAGTGCTAGAGAGAGTAGCGGGAGAAGTCCCGGTGAGCAGTTCTTC	CSARESSGRSPGEQFF
TRBV5-1	TRBD1	-	TRBJ2-1	TGCGCCAGCAGACAGGGACAGGGGGACTACAATGAGCAGTTCTTC	CASRQGQGDYNEQFF
TRBV5-1	-	-	TRBJ1-2	TGCGCCAGCAGCCCCGGAGTTGGGACTAACTATGGCTACACCTTC	CASSPGVGTNYGYTF
TRBV7-2	TRBD2	few	TRBJ2-1	TGTGCCAGCAGCCCCGAGAGAGCGGGAATGGGTTACAATGAGCAGTTCTTC	CASSPERAGMGYNEQFF
TRBV29-1	-	few	TRBJ2-7	TGCAGCGTTGAGTTCGCGGGGTCCAGTTACGAGCAGTACTTC	CSVEFAGSSYEQYF
TRBV5-1	-	-	TRBJ2-3	TGCGCCAGCAGCTGGATAACCGGCACAGATACGCAGTATTTT	CASSWITGTDTQYF
TRBV24-1	-	few	TRBJ2-5	TGTGCCACCAGTGATATGATCGGGGAGACCCAGTACTTC	CATSDMIGETQYF
TRBV20-1	-	few	TRBJ1-2	TGCAGTGCTAGAGAGGGGGGGACGGGCGGCTACACCTTC	CSAREGGTGGYTF
TRBV27	TRBD2	-	TRBJ2-7	TGTGCCAGCAGACGGACTAGCGGGACCCTCGAGCAGTACTTC	CASRRTSGTLEQYF
TRBV7-9	TRBD2	-	TRBJ2-1	TGTGCCAGCAGTCGACTAGCCTCCAATGAGCAGTTCTTC	CASSRLASNEQFF
TRBV28	TRBD2	-	TRBJ2-7	TGTGCCAGCAGTTTATCGTCTAGCGGGAGAGATGGTTTCTACGAGCAGTACTTC	CASSLSSSGRDGFYEQYF